This TCR beta chain comes out of a study of blood T cell repertoires in COVID-19. Background on the study: Italy, Spain and the United States were the sources of the convalescent and acute COVID-19 samples. PBMCs, B-cell-depleted T cells, or T cells were the source of the cDNA or gDNA that made up the material.

In the original workflow: Amplification of reference gene primers provided the estimated nucleated cell counts. The assay was immunoSEQ multiplex PCR, and TCRdb's table has in-frame clones only and misses some. V, J and clone size are those of that table, while D and trimming were read from the DNA. This table has fewer than 350,000 clones, roughly 86% appearing once. Germline lookup yields CDR1 SNHLY and CDR2 FYNNEI. The CDR3 extends over 13 amino acids. The V gene lost 4 bases and the J gene lost 3 bases, with 7 bases spanning the gap. Sequenced input: peripheral blood. This receptor was obtained from a woman in her 30s who had recovered from COVID-19. V and J are TRBV2 and TRBJ1-5; tentative D call: TRBD1 (6 bases). The CDR3 reads CASSGDINQPQHF. For the CDR3, the DNA is TGTGCCAGCAGTGGGGACATCAATCAGCCCCAGCATTTT.